The entry below describes one T cell receptor (beta chain). The sample originates from a study of shared T cell receptors in the human thymus. The CDR3 runs to 16 residues. The V end was cut by 5 bases, the J end by 7 bases, with 21 bases between. The germline CDR1 and CDR2 sequences are LNHDA and SQIVND (reference sequence). Here immunoSEQ multiplex PCR was the method, and the copy in TCRdb shows in-frame clones only, minus some. The sample yields hundreds of thousands of clones, around 78% seen once. Another study also made use of these data, one on human thymus T cells. That study adds: Each of the donors was a healthy Finnish infant who was undergoing open corrective cardiac surgery for congenital heart defects. Resected material from corrective heart surgery provided the thymus tissue analysed. Gene usage (both V and J) appeared biased in thymic and blood repertoires. Highly overlapping thymic repertoires among unrelated individuals were reported in related research.

The sample taken for sequencing was thymocytes. V usage is TRBV19 and J usage is TRBJ2-1, with a tentative D call TRBD1 (5 bases). The origin of this receptor is a boy under two years old with a congenital heart defect. DNA for the CDR3: TGTGCCAGTAGTCCATATCGGGCCAGGGTGGGGAATGAGCAGTTCTTC. As protein: CASSPYRARVGNEQFF.